The 29 T cell receptor beta chains in this list originate from one sample, sequenced in a study of CD8 T cells in Susac syndrome. The RNA, about 0.45 to 1 ug, was put through reverse transcription using random hexamers. TCRdb independently ran MiXCR on the immunoSEQ multiplex PCR reads; one entry per CDR3 protein. The table has about 400,000 distinct CDR3 sequences, more than 70% seen once. The sample comprised CD8+ T cells from PBMCs. Receptor source: a human donor with multiple sclerosis.

The J gene is TRBJ2-3, the V gene TRBV5-1, with a weak D call TRBD1 (5 bases). Deletions cut 4 bases from V and 3 bases from J, with 15 bases between. CDR3 length: 15 amino acids. Germline V gives CDR1 SGHRS, CDR2 YFSETQ. As DNA, the CDR3 is TGCGCCAGCAGCCCTTACCAGGGCCTTACAGATACGCAGTATTTT. The encoded protein is CASSPYQGLTDTQYF.

The rearrangement uses TRBV27 and TRBJ2-2; D possibly corresponds to TRBD2 (6 bases). Trimming pared 8 bases from V and 1 base from J, leaving 14 bases between. The germline V gene encodes CDR1 MNHEY and CDR2 SMNVEV (reference sequence). The CDR3 is 15 amino acids. CDR3 residues: CASQPGVLNTGELFF. Written as DNA, the CDR3 is TGTGCCAGCCAACCGGGGGTCTTGAACACCGGGGAGCTGTTTTTT.

The chain is built from TRBV7-9 and TRBJ2-1; perhaps TRBD1 as D (5 bases). Germline V gene sequence: CDR1 SEHNR, CDR2 FQNEAQ (reference sequence). Deletions cut 3 bases from V and 5 bases from J, with 14 bases between. CDR3 length: 15 amino acids. This chain's CDR3 is CASSFQGNLDNEQFF. CDR3 coding DNA: TGTGCCAGCAGCTTCCAGGGCAACCTAGACAATGAGCAGTTCTTC.

The gene calls are TRBV27 and TRBJ2-1; tentative D call: TRBD2 (6 bases). The germline V gene encodes CDR1 MNHEY and CDR2 SMNVEV (reference sequence). Between the trimmed V and J ends, which lost 7 bases and 7 bases, there was a span of 17 bases. This CDR3 is built from 14 residues. The CDR3 protein is CASTFDSGDNEQFF. The DNA for the CDR3 is TGTGCCAGCACGTTCGACTCGGGAGATAATGAGCAGTTCTTC.

The rearrangement links TRBV20-1 to TRBJ1-1, with D hard to call. The ends were cut back, 6 bases at V and 0 bases at J, with 11 bases in the middle. Germline loops: CDR1 DFQATT, CDR2 SNEGSKA (reference sequence). The CDR3 length is 13 residues. CDR3 in amino acids: CSALGMVNTEAFF. In nucleotides, the CDR3 is TGCAGTGCCCTTGGGATGGTGAACACTGAAGCTTTCTTT.

This sequence joins TRBV4-1 and TRBJ2-7, with D possibly TRBD1 on 5 matching bases. Trimming stripped 1 base from V and 2 bases from J, with 15 bases between. Germline V gene data show CDR1 as MGHRA and CDR2 as YSYEKL. CDR3 length: 16 amino acids. The CDR3 sequence: CASSQGIDSRAYEQYF. CDR3 coding DNA: TGCGCCAGCAGCCAAGGAATTGATAGCAGGGCCTACGAGCAGTACTTC.

The sample holds one count of this clonotype. The J gene is TRBJ2-1, the V gene TRBV12-3 or TRBV12-4, with TRBD1 identical over 7 bases. Trimming took 5 bases from V and 0 from J; bases not matched to a gene: 22. The CDR3 totals 21 residues. CDR3 nucleotide sequence: TGTGCCAGCAGTCATACGACAGGGCGATTGGCGACCAAGAGCTCCTACAATGAGCAGTTCTTC. Its protein product is CASSHTTGRLATKSSYNEQFF.

This clonotype has only one observation. The rearrangement links TRBV4-1 to TRBJ1-2; TRBD1 might be the D (5 bases). The V gene lost 3 bases and the J gene lost 2 bases, with 7 bases spanning the gap. Germline V gene lookup returns CDR1 MGHRA and CDR2 YSYEKL. CDR3 length equals 13 residues. The CDR3 region is CASSQGRNYGYTF. The DNA for the CDR3 is TGCGCCAGCAGCCAGGGACGGAACTATGGCTACACCTTC.

CDR3 residues: CASSRSSFREKETQYF. CDR3 nucleotide sequence: TGTGCCAGCAGCCGAAGTAGTTTCCGCGAAAAAGAGACCCAGTACTTC. The gene calls are TRBV7-9 and TRBJ2-5; D is undetermined. The CDR3 runs 16 residues. Germline V gene data show CDR1 as SEHNR and CDR2 as FQNEAQ (reference sequence). The V gene lost 5 bases and the J gene lost 3 bases, with 19 bases spanning the gap.

CDR3 sequence: CAISEEGQNTGELFF. For the CDR3, the DNA is TGTGCCATCAGTGAGGAGGGCCAGAACACCGGGGAGCTGTTTTTT. The chain couples TRBV10-3 to TRBJ2-2; D is possibly TRBD2 (5 bases). V lost 2 bases and J lost 1, with 8 bases in between. The CDR3 has 15 amino acids. Germline V gene sequence: CDR1 ENHRY, CDR2 SYGVKD.

This chain uses TRBV9 with TRBJ1-3, with D unclear. This CDR3 is built from 17 residues. V shed 0 bases and J shed 0 bases, with 13 bases lying between them. CDR1 SGDLS and CDR2 YYNGEE come from the germline V gene. The CDR3 nucleotides read TGTGCCAGCAGCGTAGATCCGGTCAGCAACTCTGGAAACACCATATATTTT. This encodes CASSVDPVSNSGNTIYF.

The chain employs TRBV30 and TRBJ2-7; D not certain. The ends were cut back, 3 bases at V and 0 bases at J, with 12 bases in the middle. Germline V gene data show CDR1 as GTSNPN and CDR2 as SVGIG (reference sequence). The CDR3 is 14 residues long. The CDR3 is CAWRGMESSYEQYF. For the CDR3, the DNA is TGTGCCTGGAGGGGGATGGAGAGCTCCTACGAGCAGTACTTC.

J is TRBJ2-7 and V is TRBV30; a weak D match, TRBD2 (6 bases). Germline-derived CDR1 and CDR2 are GTSNPN and SVGIG (reference sequence). This CDR3 comprises 16 residues. The germline V and J ends were trimmed by 8 bases and 1 base, with 24 bases remaining between them. CDR3 nucleotides: TGTGCCCTCCTTCCCGGGACCGAAGGACTATCCTACGAGCAGTACTTC. Its translation: CALLPGTEGLSYEQYF.

This clonotype was observed a single time. The CDR3 nucleotides read TGTGCCAGCAGCCAAGGACTAGTGGGGTCCAATGAGCAGTTCTTC. Translated, it gives CASSQGLVGSNEQFF. The genes are TRBV7-9 and TRBJ2-1; 7 bases line up with TRBD2. CDR1 and CDR2 (germline): SEHNR, FQNEAQ (reference sequence). The CDR3 loop spans 15 amino acids. V was clipped by 5 bases and J by 6 bases; unmatched bases: 10.

This chain uses TRBV28 with TRBJ2-3; 11 nucleotides align to TRBD1. The CDR3 length is 17 residues. The J segment lost 5 bases and the V segment lost 5 bases, leaving 12 bases of the junction unmatched. Germline V gene sequence: CDR1 MDHEN, CDR2 SYDVKM. The CDR3 loop reads CASSKIPGTGGVDTQYF. For the CDR3, the DNA is TGTGCCAGCAGTAAAATACCAGGGACAGGGGGAGTAGATACGCAGTATTTT.

V gene TRBV28 combines with J gene TRBJ1-1, with D perhaps matching TRBD1 (5 bases). The CDR3 length is 18 residues. V lost 1 base, J lost 0 bases, and 18 bases lay in between. Germline V gives CDR1 MDHEN, CDR2 SYDVKM. This CDR3 is CASSLFAGDLVVNTEAFF. CDR3 nucleotides: TGTGCCAGCAGTTTATTCGCGGGGGATCTAGTTGTGAACACTGAAGCTTTCTTT.

DNA of the CDR3: TGCGCCAGCAGCCCCGCCCCCCCCCTGGGTTCACCCCTCCACTTT. It translates to CASSPAPPLGSPLHF. The chain employs TRBV4-1 and TRBJ1-6; no clear D gene. Germline V gene sequence: CDR1 MGHRA, CDR2 YSYEKL. The CDR3 loop spans 15 amino acids. Trimming cost V 4 bases and J 9 bases, with 16 bases left between them.

The rearrangement links TRBV27 to TRBJ1-1; D is undetermined. The length of the CDR3 is 13 residues. Per the germline V gene, CDR1 is MNHEY and CDR2 is SMNVEV (reference sequence). V lost 3 bases, J lost 4 bases, and 9 bases lay in between. CDR3 residues: CASSFFRATEAFF. CDR3 coding DNA: TGTGCCAGCAGTTTTTTCCGGGCCACTGAAGCTTTCTTT.

This chain connects TRBV5-4 to TRBJ2-1, with 13 bases fitting TRBD2. The CDR3 contains 18 residues. CDR1 and CDR2 (germline): SGHNT, YYREEE (reference sequence). V was clipped by 4 bases and J by 5 bases; unmatched bases: 12. CDR3 loop: CASSPGLAGEGVDNEQFF. The CDR3 DNA reads as TGTGCCAGCAGCCCTGGACTAGCGGGGGAAGGTGTGGACAATGAGCAGTTCTTC.

This clonotype was picked up a small number of times. V and J are TRBV20-1 and TRBJ2-7, with TRBD1 as a possible D gene (6 bases). Germline CDR1 reads DFQATT; CDR2 reads SNEGSKA (reference sequence). The CDR3 spans 13 residues. Trimming shortened V by 6 bases and J by 5 bases, and 17 bases separated the two germline ends. CDR3: CSAEYRERDEQYF. CDR3 sequence (DNA): TGCAGTGCGGAGTACAGGGAACGAGACGAGCAGTACTTC.

The chain has TRBV6-1 and TRBJ2-2; 9 nucleotides line up with TRBD1. The junction had 10 bases not matched to a gene; V was cut back by 4 bases and J by 7 bases. This CDR3 comprises 16 residues. CDR1 and CDR2 from the germline V gene are MNHNS and SASEGT. The CDR3 region is CASSGEVGTGIGELFF. The CDR3 coding sequence is TGTGCCAGCAGTGGGGAAGTGGGGACAGGGATCGGGGAGCTGTTTTTT.

The genes are TRBV5-6 and TRBJ2-1, with TRBD2 matching over 10 bases. The CDR3 loop spans 16 amino acids. V lost 5 bases and J lost 0; bases outside the gene matches: 5. Germline V gene data show CDR1 as SGHDT and CDR2 as YYEEEE. In DNA, the CDR3 is TGTGCCAGCAGATCTCTAGCGGGGGCCTCCTACAATGAGCAGTTCTTC. It translates to CASRSLAGASYNEQFF.

V is TRBV18 and J is TRBJ1-5, with D possibly being TRBD1 (5 bases). This CDR3 has 14 amino acids. The germline V gene has CDR1 KGHSH and CDR2 LQKENI. V was cut by 5 bases and J by 4 bases, with 12 bases left in between. This CDR3 is CASSTRDGNQPQHF. In DNA, the CDR3 is TGTGCCAGCTCAACCCGGGACGGGAATCAGCCCCAGCATTTT.

The V gene is TRBV20-1, the J gene TRBJ2-7; D is unclear. V was trimmed by 3 bases and J by 2 bases, leaving 11 bases between them. The germline CDR1 and CDR2 sequences are DFQATT and SNEGSKA (reference sequence). CDR3 length: 13 residues. CDR3 region: CSASFGSAYEQYF. CDR3 sequence (DNA): TGCAGTGCTAGCTTCGGCAGTGCCTACGAGCAGTACTTC.

The chain joins TRBV12-3 or TRBV12-4 to TRBJ1-5; the D gene is possibly TRBD1 (6 bases). The CDR3 consists of 15 residues. Trimming removed 0 bases from V and 5 bases from J, with 11 bases in between. This chain's CDR3 is CASSLARAGDQPQHF. In nucleotides, the CDR3 is TGTGCCAGCAGTTTAGCGAGGGCAGGGGATCAGCCCCAGCATTTT.

This clonotype was detected a few times. J is TRBJ1-1 and V is TRBV6-2 or TRBV6-3; no definite D call. With 0 bases removed from V and 3 bases from J, the gap between germline ends came to 11 bases. The CDR3 has 15 residues. Germline CDR1 and CDR2: MNHEY and SVGEGT. The CDR3 here is CASSYSGEGDTEAFF. The CDR3 nucleotides are TGTGCCAGCAGTTACTCTGGGGAGGGTGACACTGAAGCTTTCTTT.

V is TRBV5-4 and J is TRBJ2-5; either TRBD1 or TRBD2 may supply D (5 bases each). There are 13 residues in the CDR3. The ends were cut back, 2 bases at V and 9 bases at J, with 14 bases in the middle. In germline, CDR1 is SGHNT, CDR2 YYREEE (reference sequence). For the CDR3, the DNA is TGTGCCAGCAGCTTCTCCCAAATGGGGGCCCAGTACTTC. Translation gives CASSFSQMGAQYF.

The rearrangement links TRBV5-4 to TRBJ2-7, with D perhaps being TRBD1 or TRBD2 (5 bases each). The germline CDR1 and CDR2 sequences are SGHNT and YYREEE (reference sequence). V dropped 3 bases and J dropped 5 bases, with 12 bases sitting between them. The CDR3 has 13 residues. The CDR3, as DNA: TGTGCCAGCAGCTGGGGGTGGGAACACGAGCAGTACTTC. Translating gives CASSWGWEHEQYF. Based on the CDR3 plus reference TRBV5-4 and TRBJ2-7, the full variable domain is ETGVTQSPTHLIKTRGQQVTLRCSSQSGHNTVSWYQQALGQGPQFIFQYYREEENGRGNFPPRFSGLQFPNYSSELNVNALELDDSALYLCASSWGWEHEQYFGPGTRLTVT.

The chain employs TRBV6-1 and TRBJ2-5, with 7 positions matching TRBD2. The CDR3 has 13 residues. The V gene's germline CDR1 is MNHNS and CDR2 SASEGT. V was pared by 3 bases and J by 4 bases, with 2 bases of the junction left unmatched. The CDR3 DNA follows: TGTGCCAGCAGTGAGTCGGGGGGAGAGACCCAGTACTTC. Protein sequence: CASSESGGETQYF.